A selection of T cell receptor beta chains follows, all from one sample in a study of Graves' ophthalmopathy and Graves' hyperthyroidism. TCRdb redid the calling of the multiplex PCR reads with MiXCR, one entry per CDR3 protein. Of about 1.1 million distinct CDR3 sequences listed, roughly two fifths are singletons. The sequencing sample was made of peripheral blood or thyroid tissue (not recorded which). Source of these receptors: an adult man with Graves' hyperthyroidism. CDR3s include the opening cysteine and the closing phenylalanine or tryptophan. Fields, in order: CDR3 protein, CDR3 DNA, clone size, D gene, V gene, J gene. A D gene is named only where the DNA matches it firmly. Clone sizes are given selectively: once, few, many, or a class where the clone is expanded.

CDR3aa: CSLQHRGETQYF; CDR3nt: TGCAGCTTGCAACACCGGGGGGAGACCCAGTACTTC; abundance: .; d_gene: .; v_gene: TRBV29-1; j_gene: TRBJ2-5
CDR3aa: CASSQTGTVPPEAFF; CDR3nt: TGTGCCAGCAGCCAGACCGGGACAGTCCCACCAGAAGCTTTCTTT; abundance: .; d_gene: TRBD1; v_gene: TRBV12-3/TRBV12-4; j_gene: TRBJ1-1
CDR3aa: CASSYSPLGPNEKLFF; CDR3nt: TGTGCCAGCAGTTACTCGCCCCTCGGACCTAATGAAAAACTGTTTTTT; abundance: .; d_gene: .; v_gene: TRBV6-5; j_gene: TRBJ1-4
CDR3aa: CASTAGTETQYF; CDR3nt: TGCGCCAGCACGGCGGGAACAGAGACCCAGTACTTC; abundance: many; d_gene: .; v_gene: TRBV5-1; j_gene: TRBJ2-5
CDR3aa: CASRPGGGTETQYF; CDR3nt: TGTGCCAGCAGACCCGGCGGGGGAACGGAGACCCAGTACTTC; abundance: .; d_gene: TRBD2; v_gene: TRBV6-6; j_gene: TRBJ2-5
CDR3aa: CASSQGTTTRGSGANVLTF; CDR3nt: TGTGCCAGCAGCCAAGGCACAACAACGAGGGGGTCCGGGGCCAACGTCCTGACTTTC; abundance: many; d_gene: .; v_gene: TRBV7-8; j_gene: TRBJ2-6
CDR3aa: CASSQEFLRGYEQYF; CDR3nt: TGTGCCAGCAGCCAAGAGTTCTTACGAGGCTACGAGCAGTACTTC; abundance: .; d_gene: .; v_gene: TRBV5-1; j_gene: TRBJ2-7
CDR3aa: CASGKSGNTIYF; CDR3nt: TGTGCCAGCGGGAAATCTGGAAACACCATATATTTT; abundance: .; d_gene: .; v_gene: TRBV27; j_gene: TRBJ1-3
CDR3aa: CASSSDRGHSPLHF; CDR3nt: TGTGCCAGCAGCTCAGACAGGGGGCATTCACCCCTCCACTTT; abundance: .; d_gene: TRBD1; v_gene: TRBV10-3; j_gene: TRBJ1-6
CDR3aa: CASSLAREHYEQYF; CDR3nt: TGTGCCAGCAGCTTAGCCCGAGAGCATTACGAGCAGTACTTC; abundance: many; d_gene: .; v_gene: TRBV7-9; j_gene: TRBJ2-7
CDR3aa: CASSAKAGPAGQPQHF; CDR3nt: TGTGCCAGCAGTGCAAAAGCCGGGCCAGCGGGTCAGCCCCAGCATTTT; abundance: .; d_gene: .; v_gene: TRBV25-1; j_gene: TRBJ1-5
CDR3aa: CASSLAQGSVYGYTF; CDR3nt: TGCGCCAGCAGCTTGGCACAGGGTAGTGTTTATGGCTACACCTTC; abundance: many; d_gene: .; v_gene: TRBV5-1; j_gene: TRBJ1-2
CDR3aa: CASRKIGKGPQHF; CDR3nt: TGTGCCAGCAGGAAGATCGGGAAGGGGCCCCAGCATTTT; abundance: many; d_gene: .; v_gene: TRBV12-3/TRBV12-4; j_gene: TRBJ1-5
CDR3aa: CASSTASSANEQYF; CDR3nt: TGTGCCAGCAGTACGGCCTCCTCTGCCAACGAGCAGTACTTC; abundance: .; d_gene: .; v_gene: TRBV25-1; j_gene: TRBJ2-7
CDR3aa: CASSFSLAGEETQYF; CDR3nt: TGTGCCAGCAGCTTTAGCCTAGCGGGGGAAGAGACCCAGTACTTC; abundance: many; d_gene: TRBD2; v_gene: TRBV7-2; j_gene: TRBJ2-5
CDR3aa: CASSLKDRGKYEQYF; CDR3nt: TGTGCCAGCAGTTTGAAGGACAGGGGAAAGTACGAGCAGTACTTC; abundance: few; d_gene: TRBD1; v_gene: TRBV12-3/TRBV12-4; j_gene: TRBJ2-7
CDR3aa: CATGARETQYF; CDR3nt: TGTGCCACAGGGGCTCGGGAGACCCAGTACTTC; abundance: .; d_gene: .; v_gene: TRBV24-1; j_gene: TRBJ2-5
CDR3aa: CASSLLGQGAIGELFF; CDR3nt: TGTGCCAGCAGTTTGTTGGGACAGGGGGCTATCGGGGAGCTGTTTTTT; abundance: .; d_gene: TRBD1; v_gene: TRBV25-1; j_gene: TRBJ2-2
CDR3aa: CATSNDGFREAFF; CDR3nt: TGTGCCACCAGCAACGATGGTTTCAGAGAAGCTTTCTTT; abundance: many; d_gene: .; v_gene: TRBV15; j_gene: TRBJ1-1
CDR3aa: CASSPDNYGHTF; CDR3nt: TGTGCCAGCAGTCCAGACAACTATGGCCACACCTTC; abundance: .; d_gene: .; v_gene: TRBV14; j_gene: TRBJ1-2
CDR3aa: CSASGFSGRGYQETQYF; CDR3nt: TGCAGTGCTAGTGGCTTTAGCGGGAGGGGGTACCAAGAGACCCAGTACTTC; abundance: few; d_gene: TRBD2; v_gene: TRBV20-1; j_gene: TRBJ2-5
CDR3aa: CSARDNTGYQPQHF; CDR3nt: TGCAGTGCTAGAGACAACACGGGTTATCAGCCCCAGCATTTT; abundance: many; d_gene: .; v_gene: TRBV20-1; j_gene: TRBJ1-5